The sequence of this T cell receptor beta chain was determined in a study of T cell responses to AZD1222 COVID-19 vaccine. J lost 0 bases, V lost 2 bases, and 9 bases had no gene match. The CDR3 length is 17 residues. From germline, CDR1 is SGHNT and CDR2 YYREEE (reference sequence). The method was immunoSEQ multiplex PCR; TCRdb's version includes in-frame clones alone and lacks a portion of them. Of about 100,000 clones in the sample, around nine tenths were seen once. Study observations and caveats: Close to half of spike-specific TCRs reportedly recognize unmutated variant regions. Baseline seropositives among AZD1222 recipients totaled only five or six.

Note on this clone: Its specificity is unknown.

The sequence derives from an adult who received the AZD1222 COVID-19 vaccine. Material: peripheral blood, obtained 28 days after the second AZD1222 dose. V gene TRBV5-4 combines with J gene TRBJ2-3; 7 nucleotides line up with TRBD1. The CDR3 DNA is TGTGCCAGCAGCTTTGGGAAACAGGGGAAAAGCACAGATACGCAGTATTTT. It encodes CASSFGKQGKSTDTQYF.